This entry is about one TCR beta chain. The data originate from a study of blood T cell repertoires in COVID-19. Methods used by the authors: Researchers report that nucleated cell counts were estimated from reference gene primer amplification. Assay: immunoSEQ multiplex PCR; the TCRdb copy retains only in-frame clones and omits some. V and J calls and clone size are given by that table; D and trimming were obtained from the DNA. The sample holds 200,000 to 300,000 clones; 86% are singletons and the top ten take 1.5% to 2%. This CDR3 comprises 15 residues. With 7 bases clipped from V and 2 bases from J, the junction kept 6 bases outside the gene matches. Germline CDR1 is LNHDA and CDR2 is SQIVND (reference sequence).

The TCR originated in an older woman who had recovered from COVID-19. Material: peripheral blood. The genes are TRBV19 and TRBJ1-2; 11 positions agree with TRBD1. CDR3 bases: TGTGCCAGTAACCCGGACAGGGGGCGGAACTATGGCTACACCTTC. As protein: CASNPDRGRNYGYTF.